These T cell receptor beta chains were read from a single sample in a study of T cell responses to AZD1222 COVID-19 vaccine. Sequenced by immunoSEQ multiplex PCR; TCRdb stores in-frame clones only, minus some. The sample includes about 42,000 clones, 88% seen only once; the top ten take approximately 25%. Specimen: peripheral blood, collected 28 days after the second AZD1222 dose. All receptors derive from an adult who received the AZD1222 COVID-19 vaccine. Both conserved end residues are part of each CDR3. The D gene is left open where the match is weak. Clone sizes are given selectively: once, few, many, or a class where the clone is expanded.

clone size	V gene	J gene	D gene	CDR3 DNA	CDR3 protein
NA	TRBV10-3	TRBJ2-7	TRBD2	TGTGCCATCAGTGGGCTAGCGGGCTACGAGCAGTACTTC	CAISGLAGYEQYF
NA	TRBV5-1	TRBJ2-1	NA	TGCGCCAGCAGCGATCACGATGAGCAGTTCTTC	CASSDHDEQFF
NA	TRBV12-3/TRBV12-4	TRBJ2-3	NA	TGTGCCAGCAGTTCCTTCCCCACAGATACGCAGTATTTT	CASSSFPTDTQYF
NA	TRBV27	TRBJ2-7	TRBD2	TGTGCCAGCACCCGAAGCCCTAGCGGGGCCTCCTACGAGCAGTACTTC	CASTRSPSGASYEQYF
NA	TRBV30	TRBJ2-2	NA	TGTGCCTGGAGACAGGACACCGGGGAGCTGTTTTTT	CAWRQDTGELFF
once	TRBV7-9	TRBJ1-1	NA	TGTGCCAGCAGCTTAGAGGAGATGAACACTGAAGCTTTCTTT	CASSLEEMNTEAFF
NA	TRBV7-2	TRBJ2-2	NA	TGTGCCAGCAGCTTAGCCGGGACCGAGAGGGCCGGGGAGCTGTTTTTT	CASSLAGTERAGELFF
once	TRBV2	TRBJ2-7	TRBD2	TGTGCCTCTCGACTAGCGGGGACCTACGAGCAGTACTTC	CASRLAGTYEQYF
NA	TRBV2	TRBJ1-2	NA	TGTGCCAGCAGTGAGGAGCTAGGGAGCTATGGCTACACCTTC	CASSEELGSYGYTF
NA	TRBV27	TRBJ2-7	NA	TGTGCCAGCAGTGGCTTCGGTCTCTACGAGCAGTACTTC	CASSGFGLYEQYF
NA	TRBV15	TRBJ1-5	TRBD1	TGTGCCACCAGCAGACAACAGACAGGGGGCCGCAATCAGCCCCAGCATTTT	CATSRQQTGGRNQPQHF
NA	TRBV5-1	TRBJ2-2	TRBD1	TGCGCCAGCAACCGACAGGGGGATAGCACCGGGGAGCTGTTTTTT	CASNRQGDSTGELFF
NA	TRBV6-5	TRBJ2-7	NA	TGTGCCAGCAGCCCAAATCCCAATGGGCCCTACGAGCAGTACTTC	CASSPNPNGPYEQYF
NA	TRBV6-5	TRBJ2-7	NA	TGTGCCAGCAGCCAGAGACCGTACTACGAGCAGTACTTC	CASSQRPYYEQYF
NA	TRBV9	TRBJ2-1	TRBD2	TGTGCCAGCAGCGTAATGACTAGCGGGGGGGCCAAGTACAATGAGCAGTTCTTC	CASSVMTSGGAKYNEQFF
NA	TRBV19	TRBJ2-2	TRBD2	TGTGCCAGTAGGAGGGGGTCTAGCGGGAAAGGTACCGGGGAGCTGTTTTTT	CASRRGSSGKGTGELFF
NA	TRBV5-4	TRBJ2-3	NA	TGTGCCAGCAGCTTGGGGGGGCGAGGTTCCGATACGCAGTATTTT	CASSLGGRGSDTQYF
NA	TRBV6-4	TRBJ1-2	TRBD1	TGTGCCAGCAGTGACGGACAGGCGTCCGGTGGCTACACCTTC	CASSDGQASGGYTF
NA	TRBV13	TRBJ2-1	TRBD2	TGTGCCAGCAGCGAGGTAGCGGGAGAGGTGTCCTACAATGAGCAGTTCTTC	CASSEVAGEVSYNEQFF
few	TRBV6-5	TRBJ1-1	NA	TGTGCCAGCAGTTACTCGACCAGGGGGAACACTGAAGCTTTCTTT	CASSYSTRGNTEAFF
NA	TRBV7-9	TRBJ2-1	NA	TGTGCCAGCAGCTTAGGTAACAATGAGCAGTTCTTC	CASSLGNNEQFF
NA	TRBV5-6	TRBJ2-7	NA	TGTGCCAGCAGCTTGAATAACGAGCAGTACTTC	CASSLNNEQYF
NA	TRBV9	TRBJ1-2	TRBD1	TGTGCCAGCAGCGGCAGACAGGGGGCGTTTGGCTACACCTTC	CASSGRQGAFGYTF
NA	TRBV2	TRBJ2-7	NA	TGTGCCAGCAGTGAACTGGGAAATATAAGAGGCTCCTACGAGCAGTACTTC	CASSELGNIRGSYEQYF
NA	TRBV7-2	TRBJ1-6	NA	TGTGCCAGCGGGGAGTCGAATTCACCCCTCCACTTT	CASGESNSPLHF
NA	TRBV5-1	TRBJ2-1	NA	TGCGCCAGCAGCAAGGACGGAAACTCCTACAATGAGCAGTTCTTC	CASSKDGNSYNEQFF
NA	TRBV7-2	TRBJ2-1	TRBD2	TGTGCCAGCAGCTTAGTACCCAGGGTAGCGGGAGTCTACAATGAGCAGTTCTTC	CASSLVPRVAGVYNEQFF
once	TRBV3-1/TRBV3-2	TRBJ2-1	TRBD1	TGTGCCAGCAGCCCGGACAGGGGGACCTACAATGAGCAGTTCTTC	CASSPDRGTYNEQFF
NA	TRBV5-1	TRBJ1-1	TRBD1	TGCGCCAGCAGACTAACAGGGGCTGGGGGCACTGAAGCTTTCTTT	CASRLTGAGGTEAFF
NA	TRBV5-1	TRBJ2-2	NA	TGCGCCAGCAGCTTGAGCAGTTTCAACACCGGGGAGCTGTTTTTT	CASSLSSFNTGELFF
NA	TRBV9	TRBJ2-3	NA	TGTGCCAGCAGCGTAGGGGCGGGGGCGACAGATACGCAGTATTTT	CASSVGAGATDTQYF
NA	TRBV5-1	TRBJ1-6	TRBD1	TGCGCCAGCAAGGAGACAGGGGTCAATTCACCCCTCCACTTT	CASKETGVNSPLHF
NA	TRBV29-1	TRBJ2-1	TRBD2	TGCAGCGTTGAGGTTTATACGGGAGGTGGCAATGAGCAGTTCTTC	CSVEVYTGGGNEQFF